What follows are 30 T cell receptor beta chains derived from one specimen sequenced in a study of beta chain features in type 1 diabetes. Sequencing targeted expressed TCRB transcripts, as all isolated RNA had been reverse transcribed. Assay: immunoSEQ multiplex PCR; the TCRdb copy retains only in-frame clones and omits some. The sample has 120,000 to 150,000 clones; around 51% are singletons. Sequenced material: Tregs from blood. Receptors originate from a man between 18 and 29 years old in good health.

This sequence joins TRBV7-3 and TRBJ2-2; D remains ambiguous. The CDR3 spans 12 residues. Germline CDR1 and CDR2: SGHTA and FQGTGA. Trimming left V 5 bases short and J 4 bases short, with 5 bases between. CDR3 sequence (DNA): TGTGCCAGCAGCCAGATCACCGGGGAGCTGTTTTTT. Encoded protein: CASSQITGELFF.

V is TRBV5-5 and J is TRBJ2-3, with 7 nucleotides matching TRBD2. The CDR3 contains 14 residues. Trimming cost V 1 base and J 3 bases; bases outside gene matches: 2. Germline CDR1 reads SGHKS; CDR2 reads YYEKEE (reference sequence). CDR3 residues: CASSLLGGTDTQYF. The CDR3 nucleotides read TGTGCCAGCAGCTTGTTGGGGGGGACAGATACGCAGTATTTT.

This clone was recorded a few times. The chain recombines TRBV10-3 with TRBJ2-1; TRBD2 might be the D (5 bases). CDR1 and CDR2 (germline): ENHRY, SYGVKD. This CDR3 region has 16 residues. The V end was cut by 6 bases, the J end by 3 bases, with 18 bases between. The CDR3 loop is CAISIRVSGSYNEQFF. The CDR3 bases are TGTGCCATCAGCATACGCGTTTCGGGAAGCTACAATGAGCAGTTCTTC.

This clone was seen more than once but under ten times. This sequence joins TRBV27 and TRBJ2-3, with D perhaps TRBD2 (6 bases). There are 16 residues in the CDR3. Germline CDR1 and CDR2: MNHEY and SMNVEV (reference sequence). V was clipped by 6 bases and J by 1 base, with 17 bases between them. For the CDR3, the DNA is TGTGCCAGCAGATCGGCATTGCGGGGACGCACAGATACGCAGTATTTT. Protein product: CASRSALRGRTDTQYF.

A few counts support this clone. V usage is TRBV7-9 and J usage is TRBJ1-1, with D unresolved. The CDR3 covers 17 residues. CDR1 and CDR2 (germline): SEHNR, FQNEAQ (reference sequence). Trimming stripped 5 bases from V and 0 bases from J, with 19 bases between. CDR3: CASSTTEGGVVNTEAFF. In DNA form, the CDR3 reads TGTGCCAGCAGCACCACCGAGGGTGGGGTAGTGAACACTGAAGCTTTCTTT.

The chain couples TRBV7-3 to TRBJ2-2; D perhaps matches TRBD2 (5 bases). Germline V CDR1 and CDR2: SGHTA, FQGTGA. The germline V and J ends were trimmed by 5 bases and 0 bases, with 7 bases remaining between them. The CDR3 sequence is 14 residues long. The CDR3 nucleotides are TGTGCCAGCAGCCTCGGGACGAACACCGGGGAGCTGTTTTTT. Translation: CASSLGTNTGELFF.

The chain joins TRBV6-5 to TRBJ1-6, with D uncertain. There are 15 residues in the CDR3. Trimming cost V 0 bases and J 9 bases, with 12 bases left between them. The germline V gene encodes CDR1 MNHEY and CDR2 SVGAGI. This CDR3 reads CASSYSGRGGSPLHF. In DNA form, the CDR3 reads TGTGCCAGCAGTTACTCGGGTAGAGGAGGTTCACCCCTCCACTTT.

The chain joins TRBV15 to TRBJ1-2; TRBD1 is a possible D gene (6 bases). The CDR3 totals 14 residues. Trimming left V 0 bases short and J 8 bases short, with 13 bases between. Germline CDR1 and CDR2: LNHNV and YYDKDF (reference sequence). The CDR3 region is CATSRDRQVGGYTF. In nucleotides, the CDR3 is TGTGCCACCAGCAGAGATAGACAGGTCGGAGGCTACACCTTC.

V is TRBV6-6 and J is TRBJ1-2, with a tentative D call TRBD1 (5 bases). CDR1 MNHNY and CDR2 SVGAGI come from the germline V gene (reference sequence). This CDR3 is 12 amino acids long. The V and J ends lost 7 bases and 9 bases respectively, with 15 bases between them. The CDR3 DNA sequence: TGTGCCAGCAACCCGCGGGGGGATCGCTACACCTTC. Its protein product is CASNPRGDRYTF.

CDR3 DNA: TGTGCCAGTAGGAGGCACCAGGGATTTCCTGGAAACACCATATATTTT. Its protein product is CASRRHQGFPGNTIYF. V gene TRBV19 combines with J gene TRBJ1-3; perhaps TRBD1 as D (5 bases). CDR3 length equals 16 residues. Germline lookup yields CDR1 LNHDA and CDR2 SQIVND (reference sequence). The V gene lost 6 bases and the J gene lost 2 bases, with 17 bases spanning the gap.

The chain joins TRBV29-1 to TRBJ2-7; D is possibly TRBD2 (6 bases). The V end lost 7 bases, the J end lost 1 base, and 20 bases lay between the germline ends. The CDR3 has 15 amino acids. Germline V CDR1 and CDR2: SQVTM, ANQGSEA. The CDR3 protein is CSARDSRSRSYEQYF. CDR3 in DNA: TGCAGCGCGCGGGACTCCCGATCAAGATCCTACGAGCAGTACTTC.

This clone was observed a few times. The chain joins TRBV7-3 to TRBJ1-2, with TRBD1 matching over 7 bases. The CDR3 extends over 15 amino acids. CDR1 and CDR2 from the germline V gene are SGHTA and FQGTGA. J was trimmed by 6 bases and V by 2 bases; bases with no gene match: 9. The CDR3 is CASSLGPGGVDGYTF. The CDR3 DNA reads TGTGCCAGCAGCTTAGGTCCAGGGGGAGTGGATGGCTACACCTTC.

The V call is TRBV2, the J call TRBJ2-4; D gene uncertain. CDR3 length: 13 amino acids. V lost 7 bases and J 2 bases, leaving 9 bases between the germline ends. CDR1 is SNHLY, CDR2 FYNNEI, per germline. The CDR3 sequence is CASIGVPKNIQYF. The CDR3 region has the DNA TGTGCCAGCATCGGAGTACCCAAAAACATTCAGTACTTC.

The chain links TRBV7-8 to TRBJ2-3; TRBD2 matches 13 bases. V lost 4 bases, J lost 6 bases, and 4 bases stayed unmatched. The germline gives CDR1 SGHVS, CDR2 FQNEAQ. The CDR3 loop spans 15 amino acids. CDR3: CASSSTSGGRDTQYF. For the CDR3, the DNA is TGTGCCAGCAGCTCGACTAGCGGGGGGCGGGATACGCAGTATTTT.

This clone was found once. The chain recombines TRBV5-1 with TRBJ1-6; D remains unclear. The CDR3 contains 16 residues. V was shortened by 0 bases and J by 0 bases, with 7 bases between the two germline ends. CDR1 SGHRS and CDR2 YFSETQ come from the germline V gene. This CDR3 is CASSLGQVSYNSPLHF. The CDR3 DNA follows: TGCGCCAGCAGCTTGGGGCAGGTCTCCTATAATTCACCCCTCCACTTT.

This clone was seen more than once but under ten times. The rearrangement links TRBV5-1 to TRBJ2-5; D is perhaps TRBD2 (5 bases). The CDR3 is made up of 15 amino acids. Deletions cut 5 bases from V and 5 bases from J, with 19 bases between. The germline V gene encodes CDR1 SGHRS and CDR2 YFSETQ. The CDR3 protein is CASRTGVTQTETQYF. The CDR3 DNA is TGCGCCAGCAGGACCGGGGTGACCCAAACGGAGACCCAGTACTTC.

The V gene is TRBV18, the J gene TRBJ2-7; 9 nucleotides agree with TRBD2. Germline V CDR1 and CDR2: KGHSH, LQKENI. This CDR3 contains 15 residues. Trimming removed 3 bases from V and 5 bases from J; junction bases left unmatched: 8. CDR3 sequence: CASSPGSSGIDEQYF. The CDR3 DNA reads TGTGCCAGCTCACCCGGGTCTAGCGGGATCGACGAGCAGTACTTC.

The chain couples TRBV5-1 to TRBJ2-7; D is undetermined. Trimming shortened V by 5 bases and J by 1 base, and 7 bases separated the two germline ends. This CDR3 spans 12 amino acids. Germline V gene sequence: CDR1 SGHRS, CDR2 YFSETQ. CDR3: CASRSPSYEQYF. CDR3 nucleotides: TGCGCCAGCAGATCCCCGTCCTACGAGCAGTACTTC.

This clone was seen more than once but under ten times. Written as DNA, the CDR3 is TGCGCCAGCAGCCGGGGCCGGGAGGGAAATCAGCCCCAGCATTTT. It specifies CASSRGREGNQPQHF. J is TRBJ1-5 and V is TRBV4-3; perhaps TRBD1 as D (5 bases). CDR1 is LGHNA and CDR2 is YSLEER in the germline V gene. There are 15 residues in the CDR3. Trimming removed 4 bases at V and 4 bases at J, with 14 bases between.

Details on this clone: Different DNA sequences within this sample yield the same CDR3. The CDR3 is CASSLRQHSGANVLTF. In DNA form, the CDR3 reads TGTGCCAGCAGCTTAAGACAGCATTCTGGGGCCAACGTCCTGACTTTC. This rearrangement joins TRBV7-2 to TRBJ2-6; tentative D call: TRBD1 (5 bases). This CDR3 is 16 amino acids long. Per the germline V gene, CDR1 is SGHTA and CDR2 is FQGNSA. V lost 2 bases to trimming and J lost 1 base, with 9 bases between them.

J is TRBJ2-2 and V is TRBV4-2, with 10 bases lining up with TRBD2. The trim removed 8 bases at V and 2 bases at J, leaving 11 bases unmatched. This CDR3 has 17 amino acids. Germline V gives CDR1 LGHNA, CDR2 YNFKEQ. The CDR3 sequence is CASRGAAGGPNTGELFF. In nucleotides, the CDR3 is TGTGCCAGCCGTGGTGCAGCGGGGGGGCCCAACACCGGGGAGCTGTTTTTT.

This chain links TRBV2 with TRBJ2-1; D gene ambiguous. CDR3 length: 12 residues. Trimming took off 8 bases at V and 8 bases at J, with 13 bases between the two ends. CDR1 is SNHLY, CDR2 FYNNEI, per germline. CDR3 protein: CASLLLRYEQFF. The CDR3 DNA reads as TGTGCCAGCCTCCTTTTGAGGTATGAGCAGTTCTTC. Filled out from reference TRBV2 and TRBJ2-1, the complete variable domain reads EPEVTQTPSHQVTQMGQEVILRCVPISNHLYFYWYRQILGQKVEFLVSFYNNEISEKSEIFDDQFSVERPDGSNFTLKIRSTKLEDSAMYFCASLLLRYEQFFGPGTRLTVL.

This clone has only a few counts. The chain carries TRBV5-6 and TRBJ1-1; 12 bases are shared with TRBD1. The germline V gene encodes CDR1 SGHDT and CDR2 YYEEEE. The length of the CDR3 is 16 residues. Trimming took 1 base from V and 4 from J; bases not matched to a gene: 5. CDR3 sequence reads: CASSLFGTGGSTEAFF. CDR3 coding DNA: TGTGCCAGCAGCTTGTTTGGGACAGGGGGCAGCACTGAAGCTTTCTTT. Filled out from reference TRBV5-6 and TRBJ1-1, the complete variable domain reads DAGVTQSPTHLIKTRGQQVTLRCSPKSGHDTVSWYQQALGQGPQFIFQYYEEEERQRGNFPDRFSGHQFPNYSSELNVNALLLGDSALYLCASSLFGTGGSTEAFFGQGTRLTVV.

The chain couples TRBV27 to TRBJ1-5; D may be TRBD1 (5 bases). The V gene's germline CDR1 is MNHEY and CDR2 SMNVEV (reference sequence). The CDR3 has 13 amino acids. Trimming pared 8 bases from V and 6 bases from J, leaving 14 bases between. CDR3 loop: CASGGSRVQPQHF. As DNA, the CDR3 is TGTGCCAGCGGAGGGAGCAGGGTTCAGCCCCAGCATTTT.

The chain is built from TRBV7-9 and TRBJ2-1; the match to TRBD2 covers 8 bases. The CDR3 sequence is 15 residues long. CDR1 is SEHNR, CDR2 FQNEAQ, per germline (reference sequence). V dropped 8 bases and J dropped 6; count of bases not matched to a gene: 12. The CDR3 loop reads CASRAPGGHTNEQFF. The CDR3 DNA follows: TGTGCCAGCCGGGCACCGGGGGGGCATACCAATGAGCAGTTCTTC.

This chain links TRBV7-2 with TRBJ2-3; tentative D call: TRBD2 (5 bases). CDR3 length equals 14 residues. Deletions cut 2 bases from V and 6 bases from J, with 12 bases between. From germline, CDR1 is SGHTA and CDR2 FQGNSA. The CDR3 region has the DNA TGTGCCAGCAGCTTAAGAGGGCAAACGGATACGCAGTATTTT. It specifies CASSLRGQTDTQYF.

The chain combines TRBV7-9 with TRBJ2-7; the match to TRBD2 covers 14 bases. V was pared by 0 bases and J by 0 bases, with 4 bases of the junction left unmatched. The CDR3 runs to 18 residues. The V gene's germline CDR1 is SEHNR and CDR2 FQNEAQ (reference sequence). Here the CDR3 reads CASSLALGTSGSSYEQYF. The CDR3 DNA sequence: TGTGCCAGCAGCTTAGCCTTGGGGACTAGCGGGAGCTCCTACGAGCAGTACTTC.

The table lists this clone with a few counts. The CDR3 spells CASSILQSDSPLHF. In DNA form, the CDR3 reads TGTGCCAGCAGCATCCTACAGTCTGATTCACCCCTCCACTTT. This chain joins TRBV9 and TRBJ1-6; D unclear. V dropped 4 bases and J dropped 8 bases, with 13 bases sitting between them. CDR3 length: 14 residues. The germline CDR1 and CDR2 sequences are SGDLS and YYNGEE.

The J gene is TRBJ2-2, the V gene TRBV28; TRBD2 aligns across 8 bases. CDR3 size: 17 residues. The trim removed 6 bases at V and 4 bases at J, leaving 13 bases unmatched. The germline V gene has CDR1 MDHEN and CDR2 SYDVKM. The CDR3 DNA sequence: TGTGCCAGCAGACCAAACCAAGGACGGGGGGGCACCGGGGAGCTGTTTTTT. It is translated as CASRPNQGRGGTGELFF.

This clone appeared a single time. The genes are TRBV19 and TRBJ2-4; 12 bases fit TRBD1. V trimming: 6 bases; J trimming: 5 bases; junction bases outside the gene matches: 11. The CDR3 totals 17 residues. Germline V gene lookup returns CDR1 LNHDA and CDR2 SQIVND (reference sequence). CDR3 nucleotide sequence: TGTGCCAGTAGCAGAAATCCCGGGACAGGGGGCGAAAACATTCAGTACTTC. As protein: CASSRNPGTGGENIQYF.